This entry lists 2 T cell receptor beta chains sequenced from one sample in a study of blood T cells in healthy people across ages. It was with a sample-barcoded 5' primer and a J-beta primer mix that a second PCR of about 6 to 11 cycles was run. TCRdb passed the 5' RACE reads through MiXCR, listing each CDR3 protein once. The sample lists around 940,000 distinct CDR3 sequences, just over 50% occurring once. What was sequenced was blood. These receptors were obtained from a woman aged 55-75 years in good health.

A single count supports this clonotype. The chain uses TRBV7-2 and TRBJ2-5; the D gene could be TRBD1 or TRBD2 (5 bases each). There are 14 residues in the CDR3. Trimming took off 5 bases at V and 5 bases at J, with 15 bases between the two ends. Germline lookup yields CDR1 SGHTA and CDR2 FQGNSA. The CDR3 loop is CASSLYGTRETQYF. The CDR3 nucleotides are TGTGCCAGCAGCCTGTATGGGACCAGGGAGACCCAGTACTTC.

The J gene is TRBJ2-1, the V gene TRBV28; D is undetermined. Between the trimmed V and J ends, which lost 3 bases and 7 bases, there was a span of 13 bases. Germline loops: CDR1 MDHEN, CDR2 SYDVKM. This CDR3 spans 14 amino acids. CDR3 residues: CASSLAPALNEQFF. The DNA for the CDR3 is TGTGCCAGCAGTTTGGCCCCAGCCCTGAATGAGCAGTTCTTC.